Listed below are T cell receptor beta chains from one sample, sequenced in a study of T cells in Graves' hyperthyroidism and ophthalmopathy. One entry per CDR3 protein, called by TCRdb with MiXCR from the multiplex PCR reads. The sample has about 420,000 distinct CDR3 sequences, about 15% seen once. The sample taken for sequencing was blood. These receptors all stem from a woman aged 18-35 years with Graves' hyperthyroidism. The CDR3 runs from the conserved cysteine through the conserved F or W. Size values are once, few and many counts, or a class for expanded clones, and some rows have none.

clone_size: many
v_call: TRBV24-1
cdr3_length: 15
cdr3_aa: CATSTTSGVNNEQFF

clone_size: many
v_call: TRBV29-1
cdr3_length: 16
cdr3_aa: CSVGDRGSLYYNEQFF

clone_size: -
v_call: TRBV6-1
cdr3_length: 13
cdr3_aa: CASSEQFNNEQFF

clone_size: many
v_call: TRBV5-6
cdr3_length: 15
cdr3_aa: CASSLGQDSGNTIYF

clone_size: -
v_call: TRBV28
cdr3_length: 17
cdr3_aa: CASSLWTAGSSTDTQYF

clone_size: -
v_call: TRBV4-1
cdr3_length: 15
cdr3_aa: CASRGTVTGRETQYF

clone_size: -
v_call: TRBV6-1
cdr3_length: 16
cdr3_aa: CASKPSTSGSSYEQYF

clone_size: many
v_call: TRBV12-3/TRBV12-4
cdr3_length: 15
cdr3_aa: CASSPSATWRDTQYF

clone_size: many
v_call: TRBV6-1
cdr3_length: 18
cdr3_aa: CASSEFGTGTFSSYEQYF

clone_size: many
v_call: TRBV3-1
cdr3_length: 15
cdr3_aa: CASSHSRTGGNTIYF

clone_size: few
v_call: TRBV29-1
cdr3_length: 13
cdr3_aa: CSVKATGSYGYTF

clone_size: many
v_call: TRBV27
cdr3_length: 14
cdr3_aa: CASSRSGGAYEQYF

clone_size: many
v_call: TRBV20-1
cdr3_length: 14
cdr3_aa: CSASIGGNTGELFF

clone_size: -
v_call: TRBV6-1
cdr3_length: 20
cdr3_aa: CASSPRGATVTIIGAGEQYF

clone_size: few
v_call: TRBV29-1
cdr3_length: 11
cdr3_aa: CSVDYAGGYTF

clone_size: many
v_call: TRBV6-1
cdr3_length: 14
cdr3_aa: CASTSGGSSYEQYF

clone_size: many
v_call: TRBV11-2
cdr3_length: 15
cdr3_aa: CASSSSLQANYGYTF

clone_size: many
v_call: TRBV5-6
cdr3_length: 14
cdr3_aa: CASSLDETLYGYTF

clone_size: many
v_call: TRBV6-2/TRBV6-3
cdr3_length: 15
cdr3_aa: CASSRPGHYNYGYTF

clone_size: many
v_call: TRBV7-9
cdr3_length: 12
cdr3_aa: CASSLGPGEQFF

clone_size: many
v_call: TRBV14
cdr3_length: 13
cdr3_aa: CASSHTRVTEQFF

clone_size: few
v_call: TRBV7-6
cdr3_length: 13
cdr3_aa: CASSLNGVYGYTF

clone_size: many
v_call: TRBV6-1
cdr3_length: 16
cdr3_aa: CASRLGSGGSAETQYF

clone_size: many
v_call: TRBV5-6
cdr3_length: 15
cdr3_aa: CASSRGGGASYEQYF

clone_size: many
v_call: TRBV20-1
cdr3_length: 13
cdr3_aa: CSARVIPAYEQYF

clone_size: -
v_call: TRBV6-1
cdr3_length: 14
cdr3_aa: CASSRWGGDQPQHF

clone_size: many
v_call: TRBV5-5
cdr3_length: 14
cdr3_aa: CASSLDGMNTEAFF

clone_size: -
v_call: TRBV19
cdr3_length: 16
cdr3_aa: CASSIGGLAGYNEQFF

clone_size: many
v_call: TRBV5-1
cdr3_length: 15
cdr3_aa: CASSYLAGGRVEQFF

clone_size: many
v_call: TRBV2
cdr3_length: 16
cdr3_aa: CASSERGLVFTDTQYF

clone_size: many
v_call: TRBV7-2
cdr3_length: 15
cdr3_aa: CASSIPGLAANEQFF

clone_size: few
v_call: TRBV9
cdr3_length: 14
cdr3_aa: CASSPLFPSDTQYF

clone_size: many
v_call: TRBV7-2
cdr3_length: 15
cdr3_aa: CASSLGRGADYGYTF

clone_size: -
v_call: TRBV4-1
cdr3_length: 18
cdr3_aa: CASSLLGGLLYSGNTIYF

clone_size: -
v_call: TRBV7-6
cdr3_length: 15
cdr3_aa: CASSLAAGGDSPLHF

clone_size: few
v_call: TRBV20-1
cdr3_length: 17
cdr3_aa: CSARGGTSGLPYNEQFF

clone_size: few
v_call: TRBV12-5
cdr3_length: 13
cdr3_aa: CASGFMPSETQYF

clone_size: many
v_call: TRBV2
cdr3_length: 14
cdr3_aa: CASSGGAGTDTQYF

clone_size: many
v_call: TRBV11-3
cdr3_length: 12
cdr3_aa: CASSSHSYEQYF

clone_size: -
v_call: TRBV20-1
cdr3_length: 15
cdr3_aa: CSAREDRGLGNTIYF

clone_size: many
v_call: TRBV12-3/TRBV12-4
cdr3_length: 13
cdr3_aa: CASSLGGIGEQYF

clone_size: many
v_call: TRBV7-8
cdr3_length: 11
cdr3_aa: CASSLRGFQFF

clone_size: few
v_call: TRBV6-1
cdr3_length: 12
cdr3_aa: CASSSLRAEAFF

clone_size: many
v_call: TRBV2
cdr3_length: 14
cdr3_aa: CASSETGPTYEQYF

clone_size: many
v_call: TRBV14
cdr3_length: 14
cdr3_aa: CASSHRDVAYEQYF